The clone carrying this T cell receptor beta chain was detected a few times. Its antigen is not known. The data were taken from a study of cytomegalovirus exposure and HLA in healthy donors. The study's findings and limits: Later work associated more than 15,000 TCR beta sequences with HLA alleles at 0.05 false discovery rate. The authors listed 150 or so TCR beta chains as cytomegalovirus-associated. Donor immune exposure was known only as CMV serostatus. A later analysis linked a missense variant in DCLRE1C to the trimming of TCR beta V and J genes.

PCR employed 60 Vbeta and 13 Jbeta primers. TCRdb's copy holds only in-frame clones and misses some; the assay was immunoSEQ multiplex PCR. The table includes approximately 110,000 clones, less than 20% detected once. In germline, CDR1 is MNHEY, CDR2 SMNVEV (reference sequence). After removal of 5 bases from V and 8 bases from J, the junction contained 10 bases not matched to a gene. This CDR3 region has 14 residues. Sample: PBMCs. The receptor comes from a young woman in good health and CMV-seronegative. The chain joins TRBV27 to TRBJ1-2, with 8 positions matching TRBD1. The CDR3 loop reads CASSPDRAADGYTF. In nucleotides, the CDR3 is TGTGCCAGCAGTCCGGACAGGGCGGCAGACGGCTACACCTTC.